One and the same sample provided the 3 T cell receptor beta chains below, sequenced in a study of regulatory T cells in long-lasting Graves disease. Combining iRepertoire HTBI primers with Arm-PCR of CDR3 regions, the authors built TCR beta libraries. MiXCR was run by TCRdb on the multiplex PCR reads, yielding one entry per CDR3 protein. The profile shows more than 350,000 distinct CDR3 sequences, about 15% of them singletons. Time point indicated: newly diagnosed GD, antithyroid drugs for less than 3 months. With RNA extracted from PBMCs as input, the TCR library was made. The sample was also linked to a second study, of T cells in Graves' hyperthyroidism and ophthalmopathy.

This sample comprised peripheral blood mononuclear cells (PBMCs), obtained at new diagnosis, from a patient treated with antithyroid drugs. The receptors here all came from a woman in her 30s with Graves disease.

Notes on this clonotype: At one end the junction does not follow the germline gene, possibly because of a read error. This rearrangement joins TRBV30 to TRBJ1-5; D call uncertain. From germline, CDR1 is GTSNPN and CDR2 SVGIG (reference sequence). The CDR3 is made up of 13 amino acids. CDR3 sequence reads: CAWRVGSNQPQHF. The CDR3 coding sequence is TGTGCCTGGCGTGTAGGTAGCAATCAGCCCCAGCATTTT.

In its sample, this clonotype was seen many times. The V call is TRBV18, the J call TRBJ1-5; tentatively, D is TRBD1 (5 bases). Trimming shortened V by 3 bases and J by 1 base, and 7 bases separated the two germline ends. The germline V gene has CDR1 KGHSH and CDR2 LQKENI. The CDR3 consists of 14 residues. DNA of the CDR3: TGTGCCAGCTCACCGTGGGGGAGCAATCAGCCCCAGCATTTT. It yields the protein CASSPWGSNQPQHF.

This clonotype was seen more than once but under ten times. The CDR3 DNA sequence: TGTGCCAGTAGTAGCCCGACAGGGAACTATGGCTACACCTTC. Translation gives CASSSPTGNYGYTF. This chain uses TRBV19 with TRBJ1-2; 7 bases are a match to TRBD1. V shed 4 bases and J 2 bases; nucleotides not matched to a gene: 4. The CDR3 consists of 14 residues. Germline V gene sequence: CDR1 LNHDA, CDR2 SQIVND (reference sequence).